This entry is about one TCR beta chain. These data come from a study of T cell clonotyping in hematopoietic cell transplantation. Data came from immunoSEQ multiplex PCR; TCRdb stores just in-frame clones and leaves some out. The table shows 25,000 to 30,000 clones, with 85% to 95% occurring only once. Time point in this sample: recipient sample about 28 days before transplant, after cytoreduction. Recipients were bled about 28 days pretransplant and at posttransplant days 30, 100, 180. This specimen consisted of peripheral blood mononuclear cells, obtained before stem cell transplant. This sequence originates from a middle-aged man with acute myeloid leukemia. Some clones in this sample may be carry-over from other donors' samples.

The CDR3 nucleotides are TGTGCCACATTGGGGCAGTGGGGTCATGGCTACACCTTC. Translating it yields CATLGQWGHGYTF. V and J are TRBV7-6 and TRBJ1-2, with a weak D call TRBD1 (5 bases). The CDR3 extends over 13 amino acids. V lost 10 bases to trimming and J lost 6 bases, with 18 bases between them. The V gene's germline CDR1 is SGHVS and CDR2 FNYEAQ.